The present T cell receptor beta chain was sequenced within a study of cytomegalovirus exposure and HLA in healthy donors. Study-wide findings and caveats: The study listed roughly 150 cytomegalovirus-associated TCR beta chains.

The study ran its PCR with 60 Vbeta and 13 Jbeta primers. Assay: immunoSEQ multiplex PCR; the TCRdb copy retains only in-frame clones and omits some. The table shows about 190,000 clones, with 70% to 80% occurring only once. Of note for this clone: Its antigen is still unknown.

The germline V and J ends were trimmed by 1 base and 3 bases, with 24 bases remaining between them. Germline V gives CDR1 LGHNA, CDR2 YSLEER. This CDR3 contains 19 residues. The chain combines TRBV4-3 with TRBJ1-2; no definite D call. This receptor was identified in a woman aged 45-59 years in good health and CMV-seronegative. Material for sequencing was PBMCs. The CDR3 DNA reads as TGCGCCAGCAGCCAAGTATATCGGGTGGTCACCCAAGCGGACTATGGCTACACCTTC. Its protein product is CASSQVYRVVTQADYGYTF.